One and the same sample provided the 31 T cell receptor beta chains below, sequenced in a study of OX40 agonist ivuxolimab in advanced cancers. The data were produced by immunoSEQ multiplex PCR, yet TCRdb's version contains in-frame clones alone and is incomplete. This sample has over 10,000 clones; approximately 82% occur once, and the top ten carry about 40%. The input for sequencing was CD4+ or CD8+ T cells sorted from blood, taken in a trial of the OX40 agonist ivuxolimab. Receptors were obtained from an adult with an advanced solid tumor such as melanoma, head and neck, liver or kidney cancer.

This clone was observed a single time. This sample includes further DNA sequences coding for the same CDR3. For the CDR3, the DNA is TGTGCCAGTAGTATTATGCTCCAAGAGACCCAGTACTTC. Protein: CASSIMLQETQYF. The genes are TRBV19 and TRBJ2-5; D gene ambiguous. This CDR3 contains 13 residues. Germline CDR1 and CDR2: LNHDA and SQIVND (reference sequence). Trimming cost V 3 bases and J 1 base, with 6 bases left between them.

The CDR3: CASSKVGGDRTLNTEAFF. CDR3 coding DNA: TGTGCCAGCAGCAAAGTGGGGGGGGACAGGACTTTGAACACTGAAGCTTTCTTT. The chain joins TRBV21-1 to TRBJ1-1; TRBD1 is taken as the D call from the table, unchecked against the DNA. TRBV21-1 is a pseudogene segment. The CDR3 runs 18 residues.

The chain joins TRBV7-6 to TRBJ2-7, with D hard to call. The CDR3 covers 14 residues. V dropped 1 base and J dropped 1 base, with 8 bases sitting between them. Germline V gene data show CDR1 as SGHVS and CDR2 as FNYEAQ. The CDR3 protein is CASSLETNSYEQYF. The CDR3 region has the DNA TGTGCCAGCAGCTTAGAGACAAATTCCTACGAGCAGTACTTC.

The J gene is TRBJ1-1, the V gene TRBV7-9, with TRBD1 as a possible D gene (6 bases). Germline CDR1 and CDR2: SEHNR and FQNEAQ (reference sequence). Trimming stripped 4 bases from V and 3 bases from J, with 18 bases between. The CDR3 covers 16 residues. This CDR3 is CASSSPQGSLDTEAFF. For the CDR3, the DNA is TGTGCCAGCAGCTCCCCTCAGGGGTCTTTGGACACTGAAGCTTTCTTT.

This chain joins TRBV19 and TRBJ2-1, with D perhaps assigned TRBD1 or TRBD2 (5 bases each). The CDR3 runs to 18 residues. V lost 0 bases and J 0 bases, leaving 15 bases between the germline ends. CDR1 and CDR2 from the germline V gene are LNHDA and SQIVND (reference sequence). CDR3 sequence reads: CASSIDMAGTSSYNEQFF. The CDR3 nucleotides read TGTGCCAGTAGTATAGATATGGCCGGGACCAGCTCCTACAATGAGCAGTTCTTC.

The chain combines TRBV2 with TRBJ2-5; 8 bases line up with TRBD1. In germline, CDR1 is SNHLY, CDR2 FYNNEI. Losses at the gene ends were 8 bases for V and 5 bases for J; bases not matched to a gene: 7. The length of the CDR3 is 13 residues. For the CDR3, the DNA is TGTGCCAGCCAGGGGGCTGAGGGGGAGACCCAGTACTTC. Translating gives CASQGAEGETQYF.

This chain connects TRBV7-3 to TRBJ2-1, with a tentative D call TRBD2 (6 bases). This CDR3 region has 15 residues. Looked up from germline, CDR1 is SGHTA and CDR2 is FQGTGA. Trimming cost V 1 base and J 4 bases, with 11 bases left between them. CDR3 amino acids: CASSLIAATYNEQFF. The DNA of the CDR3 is TGTGCCAGCAGCTTAATAGCGGCCACTTACAATGAGCAGTTCTTC.

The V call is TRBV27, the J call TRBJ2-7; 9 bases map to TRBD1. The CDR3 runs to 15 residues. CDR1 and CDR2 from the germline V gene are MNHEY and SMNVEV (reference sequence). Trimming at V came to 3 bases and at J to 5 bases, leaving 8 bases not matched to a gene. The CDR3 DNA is TGTGCCAGCAGTTTCCCAGGGACAGGGAGGGACGAGCAGTACTTC. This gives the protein CASSFPGTGRDEQYF.

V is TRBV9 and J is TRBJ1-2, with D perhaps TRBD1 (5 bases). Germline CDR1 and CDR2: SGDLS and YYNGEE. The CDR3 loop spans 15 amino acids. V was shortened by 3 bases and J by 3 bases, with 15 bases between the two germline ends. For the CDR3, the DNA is TGTGCCAGCAGCGGATCCAGGGTATACCACTATGGCTACACCTTC. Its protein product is CASSGSRVYHYGYTF.

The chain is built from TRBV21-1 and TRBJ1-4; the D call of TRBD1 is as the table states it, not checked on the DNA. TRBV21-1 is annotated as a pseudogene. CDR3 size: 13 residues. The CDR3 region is CASSTGQNEKLFF. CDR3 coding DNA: TGTGCCAGCAGCACGGGACAGAACGAAAAACTGTTTTTT.

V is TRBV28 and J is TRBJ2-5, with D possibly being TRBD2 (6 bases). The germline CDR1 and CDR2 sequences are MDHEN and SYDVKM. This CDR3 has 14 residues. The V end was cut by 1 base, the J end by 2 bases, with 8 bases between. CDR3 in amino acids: CASSLLRGQETQYF. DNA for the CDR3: TGTGCCAGCAGTTTATTACGGGGGCAAGAGACCCAGTACTTC.

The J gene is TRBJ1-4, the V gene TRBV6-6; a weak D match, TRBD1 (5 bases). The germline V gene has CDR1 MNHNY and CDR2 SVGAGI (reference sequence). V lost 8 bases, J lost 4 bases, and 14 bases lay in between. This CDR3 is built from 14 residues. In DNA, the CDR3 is TGTGCCAGCGGAGAGGGACGGTTTAATGAAAAACTGTTTTTT. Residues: CASGEGRFNEKLFF.

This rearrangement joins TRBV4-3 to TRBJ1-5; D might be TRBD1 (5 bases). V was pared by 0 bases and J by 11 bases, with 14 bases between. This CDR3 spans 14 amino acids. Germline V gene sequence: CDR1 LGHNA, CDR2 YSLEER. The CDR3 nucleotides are TGCGCCAGCAGCCAAGATCTCGGGGGAAAAGCCCAGCATTTT. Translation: CASSQDLGGKAQHF.

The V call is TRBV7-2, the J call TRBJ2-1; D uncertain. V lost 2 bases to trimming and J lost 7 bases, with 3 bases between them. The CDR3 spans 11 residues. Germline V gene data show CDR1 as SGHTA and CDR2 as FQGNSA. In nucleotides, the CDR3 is TGTGCCAGCAGCTTAAGGAATGAGCAGTTCTTC. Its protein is CASSLRNEQFF.

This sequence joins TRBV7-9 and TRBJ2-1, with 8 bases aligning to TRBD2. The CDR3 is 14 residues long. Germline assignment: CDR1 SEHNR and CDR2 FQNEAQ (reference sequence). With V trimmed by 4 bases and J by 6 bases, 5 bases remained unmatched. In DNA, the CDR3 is TGTGCCAGCAGCTCGGGACTAGGGGCCAATGAGCAGTTCTTC. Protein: CASSSGLGANEQFF. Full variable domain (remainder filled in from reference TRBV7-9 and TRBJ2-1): DTGVSQNPRHKITKRGQNVTFRCDPISEHNRLYWYRQTLGQGPEFLTYFQNEAQLEKSRLLSDRFSAERPKGSFSTLEIQRTEQGDSAMYLCASSSGLGANEQFFGPGTRLTVL.

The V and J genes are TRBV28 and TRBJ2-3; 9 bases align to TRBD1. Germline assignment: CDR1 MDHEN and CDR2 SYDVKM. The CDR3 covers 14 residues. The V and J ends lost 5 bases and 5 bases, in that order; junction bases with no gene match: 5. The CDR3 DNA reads TGTGCCAGCAGTCTTACAGGGGGCGGAGATACGCAGTATTTT. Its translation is CASSLTGGGDTQYF.

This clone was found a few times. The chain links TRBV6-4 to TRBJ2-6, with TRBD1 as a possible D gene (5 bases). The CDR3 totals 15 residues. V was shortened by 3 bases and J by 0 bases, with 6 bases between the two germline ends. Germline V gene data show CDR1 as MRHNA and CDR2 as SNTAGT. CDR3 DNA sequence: TGTGCCAGCAGTGAGGACAACTCTGGGGCCAACGTCCTGACTTTC. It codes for CASSEDNSGANVLTF.

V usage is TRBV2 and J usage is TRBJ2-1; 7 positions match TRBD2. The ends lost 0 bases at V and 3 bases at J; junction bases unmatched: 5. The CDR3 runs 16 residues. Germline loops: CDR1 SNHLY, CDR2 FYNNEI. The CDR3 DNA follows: TGTGCCAGCAGTGAAGCGCCGGGGGGAAGCTACAATGAGCAGTTCTTC. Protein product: CASSEAPGGSYNEQFF.

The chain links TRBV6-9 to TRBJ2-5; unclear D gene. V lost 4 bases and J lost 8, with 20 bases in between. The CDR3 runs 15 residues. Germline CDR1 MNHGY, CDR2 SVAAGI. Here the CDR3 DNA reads TGTGCCAGCAGTTCCGCCTCATCGCCCGGGCGCACCCAGTACTTC. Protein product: CASSSASSPGRTQYF.

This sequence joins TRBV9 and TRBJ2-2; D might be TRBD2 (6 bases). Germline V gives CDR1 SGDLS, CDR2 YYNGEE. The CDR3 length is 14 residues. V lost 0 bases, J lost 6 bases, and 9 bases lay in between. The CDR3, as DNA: TGTGCCAGCAGCGTAGCGGGAGCGGCCGGGGAGCTGTTTTTT. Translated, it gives CASSVAGAAGELFF.

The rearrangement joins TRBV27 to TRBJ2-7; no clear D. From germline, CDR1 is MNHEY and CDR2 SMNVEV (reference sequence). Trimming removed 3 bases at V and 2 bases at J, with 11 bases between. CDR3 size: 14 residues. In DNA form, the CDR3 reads TGTGCCAGCAGTTTCAGAAGTTTGGCCTACGAGCAGTACTTC. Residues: CASSFRSLAYEQYF.

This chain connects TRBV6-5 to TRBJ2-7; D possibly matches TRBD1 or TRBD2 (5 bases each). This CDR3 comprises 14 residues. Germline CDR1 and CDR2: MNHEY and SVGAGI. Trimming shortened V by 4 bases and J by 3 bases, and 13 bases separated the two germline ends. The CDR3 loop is CASSSSWDGYEQYF. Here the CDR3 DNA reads TGTGCCAGCAGTTCAAGTTGGGACGGCTACGAGCAGTACTTC.

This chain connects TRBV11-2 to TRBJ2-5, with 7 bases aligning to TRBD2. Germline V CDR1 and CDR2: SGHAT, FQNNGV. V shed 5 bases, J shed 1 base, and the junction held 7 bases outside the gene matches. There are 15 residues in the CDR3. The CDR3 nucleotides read TGTGCCAGCAGCCCGGGGGGTTGGACCCAAGAGACCCAGTACTTC. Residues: CASSPGGWTQETQYF.

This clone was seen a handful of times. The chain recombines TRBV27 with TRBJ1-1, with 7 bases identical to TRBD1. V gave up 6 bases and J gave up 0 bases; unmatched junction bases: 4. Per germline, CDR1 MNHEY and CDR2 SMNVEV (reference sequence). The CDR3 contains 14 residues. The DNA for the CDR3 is TGTGCCAGCAGGACGACAGGGTTGAACACTGAAGCTTTCTTT. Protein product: CASRTTGLNTEAFF.

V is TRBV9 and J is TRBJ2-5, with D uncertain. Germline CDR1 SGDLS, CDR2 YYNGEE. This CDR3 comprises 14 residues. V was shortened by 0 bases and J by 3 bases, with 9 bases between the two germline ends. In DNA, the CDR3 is TGTGCCAGCAGCGTAGATGGGGATGAAGAGACCCAGTACTTC. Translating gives CASSVDGDEETQYF.

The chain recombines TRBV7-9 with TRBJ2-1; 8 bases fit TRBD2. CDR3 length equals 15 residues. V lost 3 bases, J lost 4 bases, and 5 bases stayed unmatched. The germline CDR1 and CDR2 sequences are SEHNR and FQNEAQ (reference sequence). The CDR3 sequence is CASSFREGPYNEQFF. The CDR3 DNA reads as TGTGCCAGCAGCTTTCGGGAGGGCCCTTACAATGAGCAGTTCTTC.

The CDR3 is CASSPSLAGVTNIQYF. DNA of the CDR3: TGTGCCAGCAGTCCGTCACTAGCGGGAGTCACGAACATTCAGTACTTC. The genes are TRBV2 and TRBJ2-4; TRBD2 agrees at 11 bases. The germline gives CDR1 SNHLY, CDR2 FYNNEI. The CDR3 spans 16 residues. After removal of 5 bases from V and 7 bases from J, the junction contained 10 bases not matched to a gene.

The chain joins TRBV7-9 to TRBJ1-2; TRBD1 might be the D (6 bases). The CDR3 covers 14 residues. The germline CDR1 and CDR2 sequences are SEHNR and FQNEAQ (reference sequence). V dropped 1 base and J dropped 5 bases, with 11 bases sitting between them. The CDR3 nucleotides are TGTGCCAGCAGCTTAGGTGGGGACACATATGGCTACACCTTC. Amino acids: CASSLGGDTYGYTF.

The CDR3 here is CAISEGREVDEQFF. In DNA form, the CDR3 reads TGTGCCATCAGTGAGGGCAGGGAAGTCGATGAGCAGTTCTTC. The chain has TRBV10-3 and TRBJ2-1, with D perhaps matching TRBD1 (5 bases). From germline, CDR1 is ENHRY and CDR2 SYGVKD. The CDR3 totals 14 residues. V was clipped by 2 bases and J by 8 bases, with 13 bases between them.

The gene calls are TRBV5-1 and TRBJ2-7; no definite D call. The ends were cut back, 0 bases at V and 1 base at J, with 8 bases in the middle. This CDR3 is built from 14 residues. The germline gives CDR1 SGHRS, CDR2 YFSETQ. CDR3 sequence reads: CASSLDAGSYEQYF. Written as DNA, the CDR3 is TGCGCCAGCAGCTTGGATGCCGGTTCCTACGAGCAGTACTTC.

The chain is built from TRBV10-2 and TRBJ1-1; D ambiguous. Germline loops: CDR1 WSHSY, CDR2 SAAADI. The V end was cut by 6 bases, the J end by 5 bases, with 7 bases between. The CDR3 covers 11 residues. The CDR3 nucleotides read TGCGCCAGCAGCATGGGAACTGAAGCTTTCTTT. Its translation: CASSMGTEAFF.